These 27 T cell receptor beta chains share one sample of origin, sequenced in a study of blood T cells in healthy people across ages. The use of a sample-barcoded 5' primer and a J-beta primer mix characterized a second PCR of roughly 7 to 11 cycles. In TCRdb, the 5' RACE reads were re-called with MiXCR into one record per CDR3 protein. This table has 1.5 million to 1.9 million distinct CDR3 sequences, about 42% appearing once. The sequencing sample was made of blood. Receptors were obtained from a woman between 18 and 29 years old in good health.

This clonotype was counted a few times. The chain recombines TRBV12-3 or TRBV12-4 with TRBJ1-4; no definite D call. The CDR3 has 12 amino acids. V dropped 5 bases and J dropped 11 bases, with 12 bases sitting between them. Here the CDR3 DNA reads TGTGCCAGCAGTCCGACCCGGGAGAAACTGTTTTTT. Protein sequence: CASSPTREKLFF.

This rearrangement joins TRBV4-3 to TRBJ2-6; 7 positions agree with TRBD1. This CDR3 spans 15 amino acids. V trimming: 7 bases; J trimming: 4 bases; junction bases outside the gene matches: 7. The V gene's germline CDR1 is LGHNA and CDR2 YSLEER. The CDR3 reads CASTKTGTGANVLTF. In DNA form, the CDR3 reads TGCGCCAGCACCAAGACAGGGACCGGGGCCAACGTCCTGACTTTC.

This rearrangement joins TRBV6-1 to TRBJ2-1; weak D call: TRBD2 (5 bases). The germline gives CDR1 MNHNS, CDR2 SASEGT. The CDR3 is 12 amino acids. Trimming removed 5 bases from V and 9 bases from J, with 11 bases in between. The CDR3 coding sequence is TGTGCCAGCAGTCCCGGACTTCTTGAGCAGTTCTTC. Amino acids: CASSPGLLEQFF.

The CDR3 DNA reads as TGCAGTGCTAGAGCCTGGCTAGCGGGAGGGTTGTACAATGAGCAGTACTTC. This sequence encodes CSARAWLAGGLYNEQYF. The V call is TRBV20-1, the J call TRBJ2-1; 12 nucleotides align to TRBD2. Judging by the DNA end, TRBJ2-7 fits better; the J call may be wrong. The CDR3 runs 17 residues. In germline, CDR1 is DFQATT, CDR2 SNEGSKA (reference sequence).

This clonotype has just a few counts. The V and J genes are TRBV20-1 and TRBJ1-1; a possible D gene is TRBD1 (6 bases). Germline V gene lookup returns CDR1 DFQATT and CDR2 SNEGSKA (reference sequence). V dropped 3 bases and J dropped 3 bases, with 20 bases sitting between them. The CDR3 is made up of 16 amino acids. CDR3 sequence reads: CSASSPQGTVYTEAFF. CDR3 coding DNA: TGCAGTGCTAGCAGTCCCCAGGGGACGGTTTACACTGAAGCTTTCTTT.

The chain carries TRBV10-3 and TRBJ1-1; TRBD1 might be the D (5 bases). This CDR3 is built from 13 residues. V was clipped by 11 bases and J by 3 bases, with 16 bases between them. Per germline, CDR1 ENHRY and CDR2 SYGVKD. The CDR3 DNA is TGTGCCTCCGGGGGGTTGGTTGACACTGAAGCTTTCTTT. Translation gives CASGGLVDTEAFF.

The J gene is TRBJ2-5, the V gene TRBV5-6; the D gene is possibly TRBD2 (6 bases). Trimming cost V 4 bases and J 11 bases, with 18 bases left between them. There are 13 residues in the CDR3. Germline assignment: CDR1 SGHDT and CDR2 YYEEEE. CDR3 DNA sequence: TGTGCCAGCAGCGGTACCCACACGGGAGCGCAGTACTTC. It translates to CASSGTHTGAQYF.

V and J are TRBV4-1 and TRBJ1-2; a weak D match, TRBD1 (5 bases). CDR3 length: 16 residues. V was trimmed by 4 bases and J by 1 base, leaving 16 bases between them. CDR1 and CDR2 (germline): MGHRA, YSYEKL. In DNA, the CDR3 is TGCGCCAGCAGCCCAGCACGGACAACAGTTAACTATGGCTACACCTTC. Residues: CASSPARTTVNYGYTF.

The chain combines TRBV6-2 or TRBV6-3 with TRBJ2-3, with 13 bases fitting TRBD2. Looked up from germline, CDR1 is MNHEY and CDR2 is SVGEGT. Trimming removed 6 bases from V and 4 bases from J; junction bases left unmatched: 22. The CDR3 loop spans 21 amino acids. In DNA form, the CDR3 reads TGTGCCAGCAGCAGTCCCCCGGGACGGACGACTAGCGGGAGGTATTCAGATACGCAGTATTTT. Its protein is CASSSPPGRTTSGRYSDTQYF.

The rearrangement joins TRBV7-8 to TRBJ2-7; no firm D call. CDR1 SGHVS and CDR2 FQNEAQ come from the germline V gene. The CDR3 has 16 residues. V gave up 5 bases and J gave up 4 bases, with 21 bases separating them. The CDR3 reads CASSPHRDSVLYEQYF. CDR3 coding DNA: TGTGCCAGCAGCCCCCACAGAGACTCGGTTCTGTACGAGCAGTACTTC.

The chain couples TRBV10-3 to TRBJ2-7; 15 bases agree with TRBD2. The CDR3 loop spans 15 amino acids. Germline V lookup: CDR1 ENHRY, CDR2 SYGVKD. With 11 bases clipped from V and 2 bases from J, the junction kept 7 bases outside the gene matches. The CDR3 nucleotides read TGTGCCGCCGGGGGACTAGCGGGGGGAACCTACGAGCAGTACTTC. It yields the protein CAAGGLAGGTYEQYF.

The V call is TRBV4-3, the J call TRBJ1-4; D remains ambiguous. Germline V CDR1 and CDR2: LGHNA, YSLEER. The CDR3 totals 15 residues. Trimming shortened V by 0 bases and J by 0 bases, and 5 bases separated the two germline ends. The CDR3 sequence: CASSQDNPTNEKLFF. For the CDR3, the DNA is TGCGCCAGCAGCCAAGACAATCCAACTAATGAAAAACTGTTTTTT.

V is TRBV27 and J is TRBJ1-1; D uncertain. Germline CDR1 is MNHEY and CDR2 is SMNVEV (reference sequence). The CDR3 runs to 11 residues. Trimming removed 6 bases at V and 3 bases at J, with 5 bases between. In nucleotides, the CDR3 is TGTGCCAGCAGGAAATACACTGAAGCTTTCTTT. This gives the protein CASRKYTEAFF.

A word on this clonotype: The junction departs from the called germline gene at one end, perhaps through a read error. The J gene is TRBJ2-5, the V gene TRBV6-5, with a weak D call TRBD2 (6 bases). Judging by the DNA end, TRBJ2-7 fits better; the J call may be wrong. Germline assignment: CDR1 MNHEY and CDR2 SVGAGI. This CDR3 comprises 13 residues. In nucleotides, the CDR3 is TGTGCCGGCAGTTCGGCGCGGGGAGCCGAGCAGTACTTC. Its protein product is CAGSSARGAEQYF.

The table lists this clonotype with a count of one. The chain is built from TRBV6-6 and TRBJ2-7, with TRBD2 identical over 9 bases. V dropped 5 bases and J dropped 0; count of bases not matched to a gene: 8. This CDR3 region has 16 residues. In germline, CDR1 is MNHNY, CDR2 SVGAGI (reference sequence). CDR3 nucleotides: TGTGCCAGCAGTCCCCTTCTAGCGGGACTCTCCTACGAGCAGTACTTC. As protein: CASSPLLAGLSYEQYF.

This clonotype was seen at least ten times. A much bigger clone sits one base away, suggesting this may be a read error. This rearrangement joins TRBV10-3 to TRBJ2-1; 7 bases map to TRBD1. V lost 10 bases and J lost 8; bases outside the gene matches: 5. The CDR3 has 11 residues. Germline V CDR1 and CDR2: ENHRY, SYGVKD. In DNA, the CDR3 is TGTGCCAGCAGGGACAGTGATGAGCAGTTCTTC. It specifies CASRDSDEQFF.

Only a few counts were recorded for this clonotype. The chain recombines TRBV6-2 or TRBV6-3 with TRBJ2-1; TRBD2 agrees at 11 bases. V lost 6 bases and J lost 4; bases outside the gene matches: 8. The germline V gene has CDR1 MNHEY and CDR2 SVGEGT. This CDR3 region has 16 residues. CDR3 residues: CASRQLAGDLYNEQFF. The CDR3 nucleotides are TGTGCCAGCAGACAACTAGCGGGGGACCTGTACAATGAGCAGTTCTTC.

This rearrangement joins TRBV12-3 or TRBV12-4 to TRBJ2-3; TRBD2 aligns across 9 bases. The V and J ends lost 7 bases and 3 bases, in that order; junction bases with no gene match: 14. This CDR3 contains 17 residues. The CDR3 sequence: CASIPSGGRARTDTQYF. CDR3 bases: TGTGCCAGCATCCCTTCTGGCGGGAGGGCCCGTACAGATACGCAGTATTTT.

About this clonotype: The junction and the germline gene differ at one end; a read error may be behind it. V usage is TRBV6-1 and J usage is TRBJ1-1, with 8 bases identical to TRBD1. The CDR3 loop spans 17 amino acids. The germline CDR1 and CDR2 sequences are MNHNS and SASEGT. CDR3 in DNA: TGTGCCAGCAGTGACCAAGGACAGGGAAAAATGAACACTGAAACTTTCTTT. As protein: CASSDQGQGKMNTETFF.

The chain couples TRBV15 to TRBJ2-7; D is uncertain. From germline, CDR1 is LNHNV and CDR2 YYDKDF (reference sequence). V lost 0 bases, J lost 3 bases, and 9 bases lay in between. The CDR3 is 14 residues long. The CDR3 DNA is TGTGCCACCAGCAGAGATTTACAAGACTACGAGCAGTACTTC. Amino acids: CATSRDLQDYEQYF.

The CDR3 sequence is CSVYRDWDGYTF. CDR3 DNA: TGCAGCGTTTACAGGGATTGGGATGGCTACACCTTC. The genes are TRBV29-1 and TRBJ1-2, with TRBD1 as a possible D gene (6 bases). Trimming pared 5 bases from V and 6 bases from J, leaving 13 bases between. Germline V gene sequence: CDR1 SQVTM, CDR2 ANQGSEA. There are 12 residues in the CDR3.

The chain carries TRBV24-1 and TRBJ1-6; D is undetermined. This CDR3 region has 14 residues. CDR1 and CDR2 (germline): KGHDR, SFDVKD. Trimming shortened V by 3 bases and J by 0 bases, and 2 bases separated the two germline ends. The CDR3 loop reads CATSDRSYNSPLHF. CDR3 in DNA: TGTGCCACCAGTGATCGCTCCTATAATTCACCCCTCCACTTT.

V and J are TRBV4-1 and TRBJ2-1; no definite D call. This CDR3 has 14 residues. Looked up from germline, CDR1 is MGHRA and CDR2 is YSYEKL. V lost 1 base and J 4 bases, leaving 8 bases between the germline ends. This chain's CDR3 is CASSQADAYNEQFF. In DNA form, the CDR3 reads TGCGCCAGCAGCCAAGCCGACGCTTACAATGAGCAGTTCTTC.

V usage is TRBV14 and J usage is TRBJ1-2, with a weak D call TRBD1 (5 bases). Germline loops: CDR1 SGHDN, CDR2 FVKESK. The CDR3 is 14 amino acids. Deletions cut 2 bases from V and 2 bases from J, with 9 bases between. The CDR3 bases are TGTGCCAGCAGCCAACGACGGGGGAACTATGGCTACACCTTC. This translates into CASSQRRGNYGYTF. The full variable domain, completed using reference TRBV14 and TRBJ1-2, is EAGVTQFPSHSVIEKGQTVTLRCDPISGHDNLYWYRRVMGKEIKFLLHFVKESKQDESGMPNNRFLAERTGGTYSTLKVQPAELEDSGVYFCASSQRRGNYGYTFGSGTRLTVV.

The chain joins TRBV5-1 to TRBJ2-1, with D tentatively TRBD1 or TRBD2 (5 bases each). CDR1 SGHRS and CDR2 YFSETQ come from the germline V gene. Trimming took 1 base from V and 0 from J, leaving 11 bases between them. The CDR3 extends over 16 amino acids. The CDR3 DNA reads TGCGCCAGCAGCTTGACCGGGGCCAGCTCCTACAATGAGCAGTTCTTC. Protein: CASSLTGASSYNEQFF.

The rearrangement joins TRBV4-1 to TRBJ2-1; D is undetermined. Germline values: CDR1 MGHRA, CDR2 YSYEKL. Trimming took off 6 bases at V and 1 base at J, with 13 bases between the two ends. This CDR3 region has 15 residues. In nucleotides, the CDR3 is TGCGCCAGCAGACCAAACGTGGTTTCCTACAATGAGCAGTTCTTC. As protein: CASRPNVVSYNEQFF.

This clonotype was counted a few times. The CDR3 nucleotides are TGCAGCGAGGAGAGCCGCTACGAGCAGTACTTC. It yields the protein CSEESRYEQYF. The V and J genes are TRBV29-1 and TRBJ2-7; D is unclear. Germline V gives CDR1 SQVTM, CDR2 ANQGSEA. With 7 bases removed from V and 3 bases from J, the gap between germline ends came to 10 bases. This CDR3 contains 11 residues.